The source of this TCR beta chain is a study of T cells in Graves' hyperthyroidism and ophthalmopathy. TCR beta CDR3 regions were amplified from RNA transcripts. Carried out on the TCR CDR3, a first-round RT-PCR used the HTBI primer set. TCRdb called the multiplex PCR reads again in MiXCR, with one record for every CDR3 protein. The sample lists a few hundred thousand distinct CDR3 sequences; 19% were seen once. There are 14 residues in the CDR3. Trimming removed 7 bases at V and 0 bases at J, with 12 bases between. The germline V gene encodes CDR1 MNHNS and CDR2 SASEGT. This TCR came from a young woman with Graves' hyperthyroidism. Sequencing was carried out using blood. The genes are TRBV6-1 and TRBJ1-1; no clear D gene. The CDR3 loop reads CASNENTLNTEAFF. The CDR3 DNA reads TGTGCCAGCAATGAGAACACCCTGAACACTGAAGCTTTCTTT.